This T cell receptor beta chain derives from a study of T cell responses to AZD1222 COVID-19 vaccine. This clone was observed once. The antigen remains undetermined. V dropped 6 bases and J dropped 6; count of bases not matched to a gene: 5. The CDR3 is 15 residues long. Germline V gene sequence: CDR1 MNHEY, CDR2 SMNVEV (reference sequence). Study-level findings and limits: Dominant CD4 TCR responses targeted spike regions 160-218 and 743-854.

TCRdb's copy holds only in-frame clones and misses some; the assay was immunoSEQ multiplex PCR. Here the sample spans approximately 96,000 clones, roughly 86% being singletons. Source: peripheral blood, taken 28 days after the second AZD1222 dose. The genes are TRBV27 and TRBJ2-1, with 13 bases aligning to TRBD2. This clonotype originated in an adult who received the AZD1222 COVID-19 vaccine. DNA for the CDR3: TGTGCCAGCAGATTACTAGCGGGGGGGCTCAATGAGCAGTTCTTC. It specifies CASRLLAGGLNEQFF.